This is a list of T cell receptor beta chains from one sample in a study of CXCR3-negative and CXCR3-positive naive CD8 T cells. One entry per CDR3 protein, without DNA, is what TCRdb gives after re-calling the 5' RACE reads. Its table lists some 85,000 distinct CDR3 sequences. Sequencing input: naive CXCR3+ CD8+ T cells from blood. The source of these receptors is a human donor in good health. Some clones in this sample may be carry-over from other donors' samples. Each CDR3 is given with its conserved first and last residue. Each record gives: J gene, V gene, CDR3 length, CDR3 protein.

TRBJ1-1 | TRBV3-1 | 14 | CASSHFQENTEAFF
TRBJ1-5 | TRBV5-1 | 19 | CASSPPRDRGPYSNQPQHF
TRBJ1-3 | TRBV5-1 | 15 | CASSQIGDSGNTIYF
TRBJ2-1 | TRBV20-1 | 18 | CSARRSPDRLSSYNEQFF
TRBJ2-3 | TRBV7-9 | 17 | CASSGTSGRAMADTQYF
TRBJ2-7 | TRBV6-1 | 16 | CASTRRVGQVVGEQYF
TRBJ2-2 | TRBV4-1 | 17 | CASSQDVGHWNTGVLFF
TRBJ2-5 | TRBV7-9 | 14 | CASRPPAGEETQYF
TRBJ2-7 | TRBV4-1 | 13 | CASSQDQSYEQYF
TRBJ2-7 | TRBV9 | 16 | CASSVGFWQERYEQYF
TRBJ2-7 | TRBV5-6 | 13 | CASSSGTSAEQYF
TRBJ1-6 | TRBV7-2 | 14 | CASSLIGERSPLHF
TRBJ2-7 | TRBV14 | 12 | CASSLQGDEQYF
TRBJ1-6 | TRBV27 | 13 | CATGGQGSSPLHF
TRBJ1-1 | TRBV6-2/TRBV6-3 | 13 | CASTIDRATEAFF
TRBJ2-1 | TRBV29-1 | 12 | CSVPGESNEQFF
TRBJ2-1 | TRBV11-2 | 15 | CASSLGQSLAENPFF
TRBJ2-3 | TRBV29-1 | 17 | CSVEDFSERRSTDTQYF
TRBJ2-1 | TRBV19 | 19 | CASSIPTSGSFRLYNEQFF
TRBJ2-1 | TRBV5-6 | 16 | CASSSPSWSSYNEQFF
TRBJ2-5 | TRBV4-3 | 15 | CASSQETSLQETQYF
TRBJ2-7 | TRBV9 | 18 | CASSVRAGDQRDSYEQYF
TRBJ2-1 | TRBV15 | 15 | CATSRDLVGGTPQFF
TRBJ2-1 | TRBV7-3 | 14 | CASSKTGKWNEQFF
TRBJ1-5 | TRBV5-1 | 14 | CASSLEAGYQPQHF
TRBJ1-5 | TRBV6-2/TRBV6-3 | 14 | CASRSTGGSQPQHF
TRBJ2-7 | TRBV12-3/TRBV12-4 | 17 | CASSLGNRDLKPYEQYF
TRBJ1-5 | TRBV7-9 | 15 | CASSSGQHSGQPQHF
TRBJ2-5 | TRBV6-2/TRBV6-3 | 16 | CASSRSLNRDRETQYF